This TCR beta chain emerged from a study of CD8 T cells in ankylosing spondylitis. With regard to this clonotype: Its antigen is unidentified.

Study-level results: Previous work reported some of these motif variants in the synovial fluid and blood of reactive arthritis. Significantly higher representation of disease-linked clones was reported for matched ankylosing spondylitis synovial fluid.

One entry per CDR3 protein results from TCRdb running MiXCR on the 5' RACE reads. Of approximately 340,000 distinct CDR3 sequences listed, roughly 14% were seen once; the top ten hold 0.9% to 1.2%. Germline loops: CDR1 DFQATT, CDR2 SNEGSKA (reference sequence). The CDR3 has 16 amino acids. Germline trimming cut 4 bases from V and 2 bases from J; bases unmatched to any gene: 9. The rearrangement links TRBV20-1 to TRBJ1-2; 11 bases map to TRBD1. Material: blood, either unsorted or a sorted T cell fraction (not recorded which). The source of this sequence is a male donor with ankylosing spondylitis or in good health (not recorded which). This CDR3 is CSAIPGTGGRNYGYTF. The DNA of the CDR3 is TGCAGTGCTATCCCCGGGACAGGGGGTAGAAACTATGGCTACACCTTC.